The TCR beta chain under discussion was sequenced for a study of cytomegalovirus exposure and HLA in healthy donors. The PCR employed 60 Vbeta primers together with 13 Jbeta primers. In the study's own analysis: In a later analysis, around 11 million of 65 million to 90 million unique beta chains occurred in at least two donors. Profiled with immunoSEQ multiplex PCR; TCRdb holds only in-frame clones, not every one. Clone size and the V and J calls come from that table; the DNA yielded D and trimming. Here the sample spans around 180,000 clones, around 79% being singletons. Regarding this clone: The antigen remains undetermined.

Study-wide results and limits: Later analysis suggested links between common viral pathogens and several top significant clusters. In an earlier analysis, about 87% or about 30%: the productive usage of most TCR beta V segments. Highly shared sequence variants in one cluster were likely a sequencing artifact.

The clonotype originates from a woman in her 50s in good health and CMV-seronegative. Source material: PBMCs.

Here the CDR3 reads CASSQDEQGNTEAFF. CDR3 DNA sequence: TGCGCCAGCAGCCAAGATGAACAGGGGAACACTGAAGCTTTCTTT. This rearrangement joins TRBV4-3 to TRBJ1-1, with D perhaps matching TRBD1 (6 bases). With 0 bases removed from V and 1 base from J, the gap between germline ends came to 9 bases. Looked up from germline, CDR1 is LGHNA and CDR2 is YSLEER. There are 15 residues in the CDR3.